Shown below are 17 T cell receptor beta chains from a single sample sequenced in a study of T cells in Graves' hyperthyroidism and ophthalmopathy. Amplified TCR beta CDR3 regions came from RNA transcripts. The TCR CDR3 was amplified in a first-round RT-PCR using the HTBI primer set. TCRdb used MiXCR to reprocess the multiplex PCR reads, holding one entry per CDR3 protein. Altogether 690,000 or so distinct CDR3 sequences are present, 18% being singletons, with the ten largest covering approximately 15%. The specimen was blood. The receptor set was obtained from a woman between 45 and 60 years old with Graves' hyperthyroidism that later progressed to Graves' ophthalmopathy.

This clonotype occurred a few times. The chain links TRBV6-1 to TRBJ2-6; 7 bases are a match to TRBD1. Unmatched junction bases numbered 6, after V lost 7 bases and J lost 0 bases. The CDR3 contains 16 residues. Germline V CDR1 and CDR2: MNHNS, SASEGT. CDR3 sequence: CASTGTVDSGANVLTF. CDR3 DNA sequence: TGTGCCAGCACCGGGACAGTGGACTCTGGGGCCAACGTCCTGACTTTC.

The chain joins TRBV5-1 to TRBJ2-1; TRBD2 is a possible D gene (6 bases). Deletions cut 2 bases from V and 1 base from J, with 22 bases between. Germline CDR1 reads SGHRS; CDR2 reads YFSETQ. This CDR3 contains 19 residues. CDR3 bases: TGCGCCAGCAGCTTTTTTGGGTACGGGCTAGCGACGTCCTACAATGAGCAGTTCTTC. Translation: CASSFFGYGLATSYNEQFF. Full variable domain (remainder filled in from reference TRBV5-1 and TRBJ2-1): KAGVTQTPRYLIKTRGQQVTLSCSPISGHRSVSWYQQTPGQGLQFLFEYFSETQRNKGNFPGRFSGRQFSNSRSEMNVSTLELGDSALYLCASSFFGYGLATSYNEQFFGPGTRLTVL.

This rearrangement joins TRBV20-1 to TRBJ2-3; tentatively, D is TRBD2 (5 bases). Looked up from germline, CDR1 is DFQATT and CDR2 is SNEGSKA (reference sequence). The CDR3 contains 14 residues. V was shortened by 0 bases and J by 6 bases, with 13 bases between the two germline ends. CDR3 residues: CSARDFAGSDTQYF. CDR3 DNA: TGCAGTGCTAGAGATTTCGCGGGTTCGGATACGCAGTATTTT.

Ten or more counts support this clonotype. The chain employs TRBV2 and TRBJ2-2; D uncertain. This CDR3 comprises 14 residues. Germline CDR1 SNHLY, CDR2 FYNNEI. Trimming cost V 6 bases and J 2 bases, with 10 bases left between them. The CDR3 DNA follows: TGTGCCAGCAGGTCGACCCTAAACACCGGGGAGCTGTTTTTT. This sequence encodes CASRSTLNTGELFF. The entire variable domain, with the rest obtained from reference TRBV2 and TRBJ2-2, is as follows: EPEVTQTPSHQVTQMGQEVILRCVPISNHLYFYWYRQILGQKVEFLVSFYNNEISEKSEIFDDQFSVERPDGSNFTLKIRSTKLEDSAMYFCASRSTLNTGELFFGEGSRLTVL.

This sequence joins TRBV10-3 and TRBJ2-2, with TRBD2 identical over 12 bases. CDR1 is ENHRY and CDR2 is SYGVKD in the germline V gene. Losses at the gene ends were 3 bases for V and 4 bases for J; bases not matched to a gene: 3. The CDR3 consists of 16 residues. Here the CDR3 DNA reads TGTGCCATCAGTGAAGGACTAGCGGGACCCACCGGGGAGCTGTTTTTT. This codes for CAISEGLAGPTGELFF.

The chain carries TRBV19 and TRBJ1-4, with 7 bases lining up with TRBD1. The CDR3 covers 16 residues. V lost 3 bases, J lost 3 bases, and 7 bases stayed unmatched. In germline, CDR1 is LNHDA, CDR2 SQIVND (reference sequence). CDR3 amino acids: CASSIGGGAANEKLFF. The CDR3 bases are TGTGCCAGTAGTATTGGAGGGGGCGCCGCTAATGAAAAACTGTTTTTT.

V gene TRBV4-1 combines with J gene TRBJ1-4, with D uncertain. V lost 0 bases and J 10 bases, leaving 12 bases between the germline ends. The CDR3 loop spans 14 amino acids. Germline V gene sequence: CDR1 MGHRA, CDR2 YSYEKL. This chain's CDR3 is CASSQEGVDLKLFF. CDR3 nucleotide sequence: TGCGCCAGCAGCCAAGAAGGCGTAGATCTAAAACTGTTTTTT.

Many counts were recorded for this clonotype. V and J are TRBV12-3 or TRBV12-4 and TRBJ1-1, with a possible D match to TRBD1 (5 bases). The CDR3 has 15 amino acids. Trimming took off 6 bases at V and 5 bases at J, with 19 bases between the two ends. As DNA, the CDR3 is TGTGCCAGCAGCCACCCCTACGGGGGATCAACTGAAGCTTTCTTT. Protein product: CASSHPYGGSTEAFF.

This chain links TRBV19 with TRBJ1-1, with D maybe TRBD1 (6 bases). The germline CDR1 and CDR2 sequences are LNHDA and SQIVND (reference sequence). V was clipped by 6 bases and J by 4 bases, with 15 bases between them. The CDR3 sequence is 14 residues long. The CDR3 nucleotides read TGTGCCAGTAGCGGCTTTCGGGGGCTCACTGAAGCTTTCTTT. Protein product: CASSGFRGLTEAFF.

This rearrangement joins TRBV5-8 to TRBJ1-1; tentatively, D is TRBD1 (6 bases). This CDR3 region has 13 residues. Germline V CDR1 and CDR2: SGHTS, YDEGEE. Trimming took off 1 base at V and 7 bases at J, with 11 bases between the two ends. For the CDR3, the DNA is TGTGCCAGCAGCTTGTTCTCAGGGGATGAAGCTTTCTTT. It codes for CASSLFSGDEAFF.

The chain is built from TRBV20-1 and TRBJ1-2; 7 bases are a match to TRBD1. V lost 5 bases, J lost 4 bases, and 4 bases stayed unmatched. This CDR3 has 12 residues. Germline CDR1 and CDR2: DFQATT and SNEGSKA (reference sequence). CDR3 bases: TGCAGTGCTTTGGGACAGACCTATGGCTACACCTTC. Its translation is CSALGQTYGYTF.

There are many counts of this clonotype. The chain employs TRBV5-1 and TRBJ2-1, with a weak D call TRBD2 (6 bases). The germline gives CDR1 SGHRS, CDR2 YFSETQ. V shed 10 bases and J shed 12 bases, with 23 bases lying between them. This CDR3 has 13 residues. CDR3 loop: CAPIPRTISPQFF. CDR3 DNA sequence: TGCGCCCCGATACCGCGGACTATAAGCCCGCAGTTCTTC.

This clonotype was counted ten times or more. This CDR3 is CASSLNSGGAIEQFF. In DNA form, the CDR3 reads TGTGCCAGCAGCTTAAATAGCGGGGGGGCGATTGAGCAGTTCTTC. The chain links TRBV7-3 to TRBJ2-1; 11 bases match TRBD2. With V trimmed by 1 base and J by 9 bases, 5 bases remained unmatched. The CDR3 sequence is 15 residues long. Germline V CDR1 and CDR2: SGHTA, FQGTGA.

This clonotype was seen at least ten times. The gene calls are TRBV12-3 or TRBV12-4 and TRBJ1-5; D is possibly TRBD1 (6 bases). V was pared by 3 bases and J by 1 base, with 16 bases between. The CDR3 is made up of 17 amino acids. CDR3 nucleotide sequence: TGTGCCAGCAGTTTTTCCAGGGGTGGATTGAGCAATCAGCCCCAGCATTTT. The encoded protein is CASSFSRGGLSNQPQHF.

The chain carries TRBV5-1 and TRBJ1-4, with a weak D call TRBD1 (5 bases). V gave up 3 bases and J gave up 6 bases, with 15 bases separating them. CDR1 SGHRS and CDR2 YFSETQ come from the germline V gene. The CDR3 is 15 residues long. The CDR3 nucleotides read TGCGCCAGCAGCTCCTCAGGAGGAGGGGATGAAAAACTGTTTTTT. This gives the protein CASSSSGGGDEKLFF. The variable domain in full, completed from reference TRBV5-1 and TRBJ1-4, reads KAGVTQTPRYLIKTRGQQVTLSCSPISGHRSVSWYQQTPGQGLQFLFEYFSETQRNKGNFPGRFSGRQFSNSRSEMNVSTLELGDSALYLCASSSSGGGDEKLFFGSGTQLSVL.

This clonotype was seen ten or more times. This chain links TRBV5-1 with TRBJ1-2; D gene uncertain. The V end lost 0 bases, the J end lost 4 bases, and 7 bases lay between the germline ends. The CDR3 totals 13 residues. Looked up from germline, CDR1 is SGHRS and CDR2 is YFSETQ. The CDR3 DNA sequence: TGCGCCAGCAGCTTGGGCCAGTTCTATGGCTACACCTTC. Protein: CASSLGQFYGYTF.

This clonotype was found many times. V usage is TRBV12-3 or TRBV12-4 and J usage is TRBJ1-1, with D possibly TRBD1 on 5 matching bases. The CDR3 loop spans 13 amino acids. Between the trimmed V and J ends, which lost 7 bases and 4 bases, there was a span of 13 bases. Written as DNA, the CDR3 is TGTGCCAGCAACCCCCAGGGAGGCACTGAAGCTTTCTTT. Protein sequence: CASNPQGGTEAFF.